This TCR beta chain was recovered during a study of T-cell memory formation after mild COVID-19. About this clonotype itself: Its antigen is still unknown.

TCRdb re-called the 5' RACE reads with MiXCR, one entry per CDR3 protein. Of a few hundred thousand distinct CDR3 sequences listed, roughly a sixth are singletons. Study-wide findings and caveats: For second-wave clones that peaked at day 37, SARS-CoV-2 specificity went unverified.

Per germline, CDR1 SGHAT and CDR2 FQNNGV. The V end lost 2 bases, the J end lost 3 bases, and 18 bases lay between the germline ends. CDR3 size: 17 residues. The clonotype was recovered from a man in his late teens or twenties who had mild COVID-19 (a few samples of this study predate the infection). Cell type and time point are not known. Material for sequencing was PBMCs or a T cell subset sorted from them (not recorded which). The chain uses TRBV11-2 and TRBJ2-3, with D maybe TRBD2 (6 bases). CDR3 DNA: TGTGCCAGCAGCTTATCCCCTAGCGATGGAAGAACAGATACGCAGTATTTT. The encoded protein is CASSLSPSDGRTDTQYF. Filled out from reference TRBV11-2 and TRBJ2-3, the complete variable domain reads EAGVAQSPRYKIIEKRQSVAFWCNPISGHATLYWYQQILGQGPKLLIQFQNNGVVDDSQLPKDRFSAERLKGVDSTLKIQPAKLEDSAVYLCASSLSPSDGRTDTQYFGPGTRLTVL.